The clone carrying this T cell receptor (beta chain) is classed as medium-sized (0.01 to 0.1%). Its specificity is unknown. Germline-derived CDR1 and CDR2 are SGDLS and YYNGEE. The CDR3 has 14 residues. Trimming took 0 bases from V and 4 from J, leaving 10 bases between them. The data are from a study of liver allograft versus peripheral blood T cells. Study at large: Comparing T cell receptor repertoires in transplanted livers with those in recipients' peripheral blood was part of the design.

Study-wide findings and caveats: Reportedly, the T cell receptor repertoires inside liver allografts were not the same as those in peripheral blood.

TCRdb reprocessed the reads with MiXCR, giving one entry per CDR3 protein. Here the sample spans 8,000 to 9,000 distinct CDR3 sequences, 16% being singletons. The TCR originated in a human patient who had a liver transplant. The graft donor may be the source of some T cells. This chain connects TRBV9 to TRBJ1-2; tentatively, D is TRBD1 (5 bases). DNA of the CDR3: TGTGCCAGCAGCGTAGGGGACGGAACCTATGGCTACACCTTC. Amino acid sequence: CASSVGDGTYGYTF. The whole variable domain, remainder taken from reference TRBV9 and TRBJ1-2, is DSGVTQTPKHLITATGQRVTLRCSPRSGDLSVYWYQQSLDQGLQFLIQYYNGEERAKGNILERFSAQQFPDLHSELNLSSLELGDSALYFCASSVGDGTYGYTFGSGTRLTVV.